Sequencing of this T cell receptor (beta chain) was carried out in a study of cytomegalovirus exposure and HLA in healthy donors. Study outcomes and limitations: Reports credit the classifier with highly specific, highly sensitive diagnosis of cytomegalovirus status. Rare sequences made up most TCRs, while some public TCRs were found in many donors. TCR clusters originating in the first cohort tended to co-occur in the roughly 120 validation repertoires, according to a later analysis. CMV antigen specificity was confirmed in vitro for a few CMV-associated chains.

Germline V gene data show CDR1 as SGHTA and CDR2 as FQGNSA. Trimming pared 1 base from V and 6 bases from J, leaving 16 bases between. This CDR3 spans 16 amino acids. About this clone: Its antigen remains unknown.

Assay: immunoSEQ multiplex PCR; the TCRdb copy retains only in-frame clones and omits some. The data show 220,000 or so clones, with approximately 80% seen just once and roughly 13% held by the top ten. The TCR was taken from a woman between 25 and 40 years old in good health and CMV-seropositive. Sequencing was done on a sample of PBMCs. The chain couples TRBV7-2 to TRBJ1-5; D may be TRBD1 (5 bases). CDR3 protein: CASSLDFSGLSQPQHF. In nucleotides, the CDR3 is TGTGCCAGCAGCTTAGATTTTTCGGGGCTCTCTCAGCCCCAGCATTTT. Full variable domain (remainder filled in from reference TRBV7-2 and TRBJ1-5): GAGVSQSPSNKVTEKGKDVELRCDPISGHTALYWYRQSLGQGLEFLIYFQGNSAPDKSGLPSDRFSAERTGGSVSTLTIQRTQQEDSAVYLCASSLDFSGLSQPQHFGDGTRLSIL.